Below are 16 T cell receptor beta chains sequenced from a single sample in a study of vaccination effects on CD4 cells after COVID-19. These receptors' antigens are unknown. Sequenced by immunoSEQ multiplex PCR; TCRdb stores in-frame clones only, minus some. The data contain tens of thousands of clones, roughly 77% of them singletons. Before sequencing took place, the ViraFEST assay used viral peptide pools to expand antigen-specific CD4+ T cells. Investigators separated out CD4+ T cells once approximately 10 days of culture had passed. This individual tested PCR-positive for SARS-CoV-2 infection between March and December 2020. This material consisted of CD4+ T cells from PBMCs cultured with HIV peptides, taken before COVID-19 vaccination. The sample's subset: HIV-1 Nef peptide pool negative control/reference culture. These receptors originate from a human donor who had a prior SARS-CoV-2 infection.

The V call is TRBV19, the J call TRBJ1-1; tentatively, D is TRBD1 (5 bases). This CDR3 comprises 14 residues. The V end was cut by 5 bases, the J end by 1 base, with 11 bases between. In germline, CDR1 is LNHDA, CDR2 SQIVND (reference sequence). The CDR3 DNA sequence: TGTGCCAGTAGTCGACAGAACCAGAACACTGAAGCTTTCTTT. Its translation is CASSRQNQNTEAFF.

The chain couples TRBV30 to TRBJ1-2; D is perhaps TRBD1 (5 bases). The germline gives CDR1 GTSNPN, CDR2 SVGIG (reference sequence). The V end was cut by 2 bases, the J end by 8 bases, with 12 bases between. The CDR3 totals 12 residues. This CDR3 reads CAWSRGPLGYTF. As DNA, the CDR3 is TGTGCCTGGAGTAGGGGACCTTTGGGCTACACCTTC.

A word on this clone: The junction and the germline gene differ at one end; a read error may be behind it. The V call is TRBV7-7, the J call TRBJ2-5, with TRBD2 matching over 12 bases. Germline CDR1 and CDR2: SSHAT and FNYEAQ (reference sequence). The CDR3 contains 15 residues. The CDR3 reads CASSLEGLAGETQYF. Here the CDR3 DNA reads TGTGCTAGCAGCTTAGAGGGACTAGCGGGAGAGACCCAGTACTTC.

The chain combines TRBV5-1 with TRBJ2-2, with D tentatively TRBD2 (5 bases). Trimming took 0 bases from V and 6 from J, leaving 18 bases between them. The CDR3 is made up of 17 amino acids. Germline CDR1 reads SGHRS; CDR2 reads YFSETQ. CDR3 protein: CASSLGYGNPYAGELFF. CDR3 sequence (DNA): TGCGCCAGCAGCTTGGGTTACGGGAACCCCTACGCCGGGGAGCTGTTTTTT.

This clone was seen a handful of times. This chain links TRBV11-1 with TRBJ2-5; D may be TRBD2 (5 bases). The CDR3 has 13 residues. Trimming shortened V by 3 bases and J by 0 bases, and 5 bases separated the two germline ends. Germline lookup yields CDR1 SGHAT and CDR2 FQDESV (reference sequence). Here the CDR3 reads CASSLDYQETQYF. CDR3 nucleotides: TGTGCCAGCAGCTTGGACTACCAAGAGACCCAGTACTTC.

CDR3 sequence: CASSKVVSDTQYF. In DNA, the CDR3 is TGTGCCAGCAGTAAGGTCGTGTCAGATACGCAGTATTTT. This rearrangement joins TRBV2 to TRBJ2-3; D unresolved. The CDR3 is 13 residues long. Per germline, CDR1 SNHLY and CDR2 FYNNEI. The ends were cut back, 5 bases at V and 4 bases at J, with 10 bases in the middle.

The genes are TRBV18 and TRBJ2-2, with D perhaps TRBD1 (6 bases). Germline assignment: CDR1 KGHSH and CDR2 LQKENI. Trimming removed 2 bases from V and 2 bases from J, with 12 bases in between. CDR3 length: 16 residues. The CDR3 region is CASSPLLQGNTGELFF. The CDR3 DNA is TGTGCCAGCTCACCATTATTACAGGGAAACACCGGGGAGCTGTTTTTT.

The chain couples TRBV11-2 to TRBJ1-4; 7 bases line up with TRBD1. The CDR3 runs 14 residues. Germline V CDR1 and CDR2: SGHAT, FQNNGV. The junction had 10 bases not matched to a gene; V was cut back by 7 bases and J by 8 bases. This CDR3 reads CASNPRTGTEKLFF. The CDR3 DNA follows: TGTGCCAGCAACCCTAGGACAGGCACCGAAAAACTGTTTTTT.

The CDR3 here is CASSQDRVLLLYF. Here the CDR3 DNA reads TGCGCCAGCAGCCAAGATCGGGTTTTGCTGCTGTACTTC. This chain uses TRBV4-1 with TRBJ2-7; D not certain. The V end was cut by 0 bases, the J end by 12 bases, with 15 bases between. The length of the CDR3 is 13 residues. Looked up from germline, CDR1 is MGHRA and CDR2 is YSYEKL.

The rearrangement links TRBV6-1 to TRBJ1-4, with D uncertain. There are 15 residues in the CDR3. Deletions cut 3 bases from V and 2 bases from J, with 10 bases between. Germline V lookup: CDR1 MNHNS, CDR2 SASEGT. The CDR3 DNA sequence: TGTGCCAGCAGTGATATCGGTGATACTAATGAAAAACTGTTTTTT. It translates to CASSDIGDTNEKLFF.

J is TRBJ1-5 and V is TRBV19; D is unresolved. Trimming removed 5 bases from V and 1 base from J, with 18 bases in between. The CDR3 length is 17 residues. Germline V gene data show CDR1 as LNHDA and CDR2 as SQIVND (reference sequence). The CDR3 loop reads CASSLQMSFRSNQPQHF. The CDR3 DNA is TGTGCCAGTAGTCTCCAAATGAGTTTTAGGAGCAATCAGCCCCAGCATTTT.

V gene TRBV5-8 combines with J gene TRBJ2-6; D is unresolved. Germline V lookup: CDR1 SGHTS, CDR2 YDEGEE. CDR3 length: 15 amino acids. V shed 4 bases and J shed 2 bases, with 10 bases lying between them. CDR3 nucleotides: TGTGCCAGCAGCGACTTTAACACTGGGGCCAACGTCCTGACTTTC. It translates to CASSDFNTGANVLTF.

Comment on this clone: At one end the junction does not follow the germline gene, possibly because of a read error. The CDR3 DNA reads as TGTGCTAGCAGCTTAGGGTCTACTCAAGGGGAAAAACTGTTTTTT. Its translation: CASSLGSTQGEKLFF. This sequence joins TRBV7-7 and TRBJ1-4; D not resolved. The CDR3 runs to 15 residues. Germline CDR1 reads SSHAT; CDR2 reads FNYEAQ (reference sequence).

This clone showed up just once. The J gene is TRBJ2-7, the V gene TRBV5-1; no clear D. CDR1 is SGHRS and CDR2 is YFSETQ in the germline V gene. The V and J ends lost 0 bases and 3 bases respectively, with 13 bases between them. CDR3 size: 15 residues. CDR3 nucleotides: TGCGCCAGCAGCTTGGCCTTGGTCAGCCACTACGAGCAGTACTTC. As protein: CASSLALVSHYEQYF.

The genes are TRBV4-3 and TRBJ2-1; no definite D call. The CDR3 has 18 amino acids. The germline V and J ends were trimmed by 5 bases and 4 bases, with 24 bases remaining between them. CDR1 is LGHNA and CDR2 is YSLEER in the germline V gene. The CDR3 bases are TGCGCCAGCAGCGCAGTCTCTTTGCGGAGTGGTTATTACAATGAGCAGTTCTTC. As protein: CASSAVSLRSGYYNEQFF.

This clone was seen more than once but under ten times. The chain links TRBV7-9 to TRBJ2-3, with 8 bases aligning to TRBD1. Germline CDR1 reads SEHNR; CDR2 reads FQNEAQ (reference sequence). The CDR3 covers 15 residues. Trimming at V came to 5 bases and at J to 4 bases, leaving 8 bases not matched to a gene. CDR3 amino acids: CASSARGLPSDTQYF. The CDR3 DNA sequence: TGTGCCAGCAGCGCCAGGGGGCTCCCCTCAGATACGCAGTATTTT.